This record looks at one T cell receptor (beta chain) sequence and its context. The antigen remains undetermined. This record belongs to a study of blood T cells in healthy people across ages. Findings and caveats of the study: Compared with aged donors, long-lived donors showed fewer expanded clones, suggesting selection. Older age went with lower TCR beta diversity per million T cells, in a roughly linear way. Correlation between TCR beta diversity and naive T cell percentage was strong.

It was with a sample-barcoded 5' primer and a J-beta primer mix that a second PCR of roughly 7 to 11 cycles was run. Each CDR3 protein gets one entry after TCRdb re-called the 5' RACE reads with MiXCR. The table lists hundreds of thousands of distinct CDR3 sequences, less than 25% of them singletons. A further study also used this sample, focusing on T cells of mothers and their children. That investigation notes: Sequencing got over 8.5 million TCR beta CDR3 reads from each mother and about 2.9 million from each child.

The source is a boy aged 5 to 17 in good health. What was sequenced was blood.

The CDR3 DNA is TGTGCCAGCACCCCCCCTGGACAGGTTTCGTACCAAGAGACCCAGTACTTC. It yields the protein CASTPPGQVSYQETQYF. The rearrangement uses TRBV28 and TRBJ2-5; 7 bases match TRBD1. The CDR3 totals 17 residues. V lost 7 bases and J lost 0; bases outside the gene matches: 14. Looked up from germline, CDR1 is MDHEN and CDR2 is SYDVKM.